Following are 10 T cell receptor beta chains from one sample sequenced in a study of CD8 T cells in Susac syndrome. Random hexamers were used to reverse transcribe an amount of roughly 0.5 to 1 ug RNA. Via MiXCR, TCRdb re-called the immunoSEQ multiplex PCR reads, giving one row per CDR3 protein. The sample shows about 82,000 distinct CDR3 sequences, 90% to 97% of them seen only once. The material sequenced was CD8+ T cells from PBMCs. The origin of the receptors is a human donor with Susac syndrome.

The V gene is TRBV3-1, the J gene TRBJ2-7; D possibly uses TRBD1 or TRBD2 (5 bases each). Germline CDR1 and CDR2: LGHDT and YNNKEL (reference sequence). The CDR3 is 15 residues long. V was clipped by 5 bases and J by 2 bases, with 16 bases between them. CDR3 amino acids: CASSKSGTLAYEQYF. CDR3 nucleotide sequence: TGTGCCAGCAGCAAATCCGGGACGCTAGCCTACGAGCAGTACTTC.

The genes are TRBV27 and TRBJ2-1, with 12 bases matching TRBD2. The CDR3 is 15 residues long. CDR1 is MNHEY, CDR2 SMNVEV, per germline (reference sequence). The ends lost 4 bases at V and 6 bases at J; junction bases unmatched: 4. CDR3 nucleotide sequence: TGTGCCAGCAGTTGGTCTAGCGGGGGGGCCAATGAGCAGTTCTTC. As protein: CASSWSSGGANEQFF.

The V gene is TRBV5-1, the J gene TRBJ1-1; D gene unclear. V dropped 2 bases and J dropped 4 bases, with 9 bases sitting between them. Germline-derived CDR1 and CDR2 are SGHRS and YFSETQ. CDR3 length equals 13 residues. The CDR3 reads CASSFGQITEAFF. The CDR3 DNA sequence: TGCGCCAGCAGCTTTGGGCAGATCACTGAAGCTTTCTTT.

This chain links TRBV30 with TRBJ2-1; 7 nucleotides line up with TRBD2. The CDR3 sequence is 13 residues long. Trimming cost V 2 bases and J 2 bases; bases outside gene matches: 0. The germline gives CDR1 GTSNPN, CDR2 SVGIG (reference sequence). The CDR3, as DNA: TGTGCCTGGAGTACTAGCGCCTACAATGAGCAGTTCTTC. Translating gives CAWSTSAYNEQFF.

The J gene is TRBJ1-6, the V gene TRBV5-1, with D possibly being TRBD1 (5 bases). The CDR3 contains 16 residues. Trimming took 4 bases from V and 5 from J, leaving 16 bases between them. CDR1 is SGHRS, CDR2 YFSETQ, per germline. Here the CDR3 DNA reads TGCGCCAGCAGCCTCACTACAGGACTCAATAATTCACCCCTCCACTTT. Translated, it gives CASSLTTGLNNSPLHF.

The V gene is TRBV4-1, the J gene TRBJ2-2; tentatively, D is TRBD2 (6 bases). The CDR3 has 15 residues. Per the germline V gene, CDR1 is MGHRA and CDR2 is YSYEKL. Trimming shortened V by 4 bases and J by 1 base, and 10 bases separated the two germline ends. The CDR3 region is CASSPIAVNTGELFF. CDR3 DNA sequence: TGCGCCAGCAGCCCGATAGCGGTGAACACCGGGGAGCTGTTTTTT.

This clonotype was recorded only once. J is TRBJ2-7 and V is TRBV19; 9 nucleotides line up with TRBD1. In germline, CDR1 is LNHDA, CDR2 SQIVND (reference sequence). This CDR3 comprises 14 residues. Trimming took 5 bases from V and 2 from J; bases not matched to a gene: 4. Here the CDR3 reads CASSRGDRAYEQYF. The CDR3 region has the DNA TGTGCCAGTAGTCGGGGGGACAGGGCCTACGAGCAGTACTTC.

The DNA of the CDR3 is TGTGCCAGCAGCCTCGGGACAGCAATGAACACTGAAGCTTTCTTT. This codes for CASSLGTAMNTEAFF. The chain joins TRBV7-6 to TRBJ1-1; TRBD1 matches at 7 bases. The germline gives CDR1 SGHVS, CDR2 FNYEAQ. The CDR3 is 15 residues long. V lost 5 bases to trimming and J lost 0 bases; unmatched junction nucleotides: 6.

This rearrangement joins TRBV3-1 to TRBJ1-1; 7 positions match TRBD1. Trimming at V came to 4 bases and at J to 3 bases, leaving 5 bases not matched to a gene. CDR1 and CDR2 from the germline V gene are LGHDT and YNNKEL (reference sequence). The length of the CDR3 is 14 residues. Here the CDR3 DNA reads TGTGCCAGCAGCCCCGGGACAGCGGACACTGAAGCTTTCTTT. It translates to CASSPGTADTEAFF.

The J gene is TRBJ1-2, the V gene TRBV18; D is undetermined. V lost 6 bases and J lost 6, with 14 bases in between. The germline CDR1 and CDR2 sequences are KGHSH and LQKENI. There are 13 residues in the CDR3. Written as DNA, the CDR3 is TGTGCCAGCTCCGCCGGCAAAGTTGATGGCTACACCTTC. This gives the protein CASSAGKVDGYTF.